The 22 T cell receptor beta chains given below trace back to one sample, sequenced in a study of cytomegalovirus exposure and HLA in healthy donors. It was with 60 Vbeta and 13 Jbeta primers that the PCR ran. The protocol was immunoSEQ multiplex PCR, while the TCRdb copy is restricted to in-frame clones and leaves out a portion. Altogether about 170,000 clones are present, less than 80% being singletons, with the ten largest covering 0.6% to 0.9%. The sample consisted of PBMCs. Receptors were obtained from a female donor in good health and CMV-seronegative.

This chain uses TRBV5-1 with TRBJ2-7, with D possibly being TRBD2 (5 bases). This CDR3 is 13 amino acids long. The V end was cut by 0 bases, the J end by 6 bases, with 10 bases between. The germline gives CDR1 SGHRS, CDR2 YFSETQ. CDR3 coding DNA: TGCGCCAGCAGCTTGGGAGGGCCATCCGAGCAGTACTTC. Translating gives CASSLGGPSEQYF.

The chain employs TRBV19 and TRBJ2-2, with 8 bases fitting TRBD2. Germline lookup yields CDR1 LNHDA and CDR2 SQIVND (reference sequence). The V segment lost 4 bases and the J segment 4 bases; nucleotides outside the gene matches: 11. CDR3 length: 17 residues. CDR3: CASSTNGGRKTTGELFF. The CDR3 bases are TGTGCCAGTAGTACCAACGGCGGGAGGAAAACCACCGGGGAGCTGTTTTTT.

The chain links TRBV27 to TRBJ1-2; 9 bases fit TRBD1. The CDR3 consists of 16 residues. CDR1 is MNHEY and CDR2 is SMNVEV in the germline V gene (reference sequence). The V and J ends lost 3 bases and 4 bases, in that order; junction bases with no gene match: 9. The CDR3 nucleotides are TGTGCCAGCAGTTTCGCCTCTACAGGGGGCGGCTATGGCTACACCTTC. Amino acids: CASSFASTGGGYGYTF.

The chain carries TRBV28 and TRBJ1-1; D gene unclear. V dropped 1 base and J dropped 6 bases, with 12 bases sitting between them. There are 14 residues in the CDR3. Germline CDR1 is MDHEN and CDR2 is SYDVKM. This CDR3 is CASSLYLRGSEAFF. CDR3 bases: TGTGCCAGCAGTTTATACCTCCGAGGATCTGAAGCTTTCTTT.

The CDR3 region is CASSSATGGVTDTQYF. The CDR3 DNA sequence: TGTGCCAGCAGCTCGGCGACAGGGGGCGTCACAGATACGCAGTATTTT. The chain employs TRBV5-4 and TRBJ2-3; 10 bases are a match to TRBD1. There are 16 residues in the CDR3. V was pared by 3 bases and J by 2 bases, with 6 bases of the junction left unmatched. The germline V gene encodes CDR1 SGHNT and CDR2 YYREEE (reference sequence).

The chain joins TRBV19 to TRBJ2-1; tentatively, D is TRBD2 (5 bases). CDR3 length: 13 amino acids. V lost 1 base, J lost 7 bases, and 8 bases lay in between. Germline V gene sequence: CDR1 LNHDA, CDR2 SQIVND (reference sequence). CDR3 coding DNA: TGTGCCAGTAGTATAGTTTGGGAGAATGAGCAGTTCTTC. Its translation is CASSIVWENEQFF.

This clone is a singleton in its sample. The CDR3 reads CASSSGSYEQYF. The DNA of the CDR3 is TGTGCCAGCAGCTCAGGGTCCTACGAGCAGTACTTC. The chain employs TRBV28 and TRBJ2-7, with D possibly being TRBD1 (5 bases). The germline gives CDR1 MDHEN, CDR2 SYDVKM. The CDR3 runs to 12 residues. V lost 6 bases to trimming and J lost 1 base, with 7 bases between them.

J is TRBJ2-7 and V is TRBV7-2; TRBD1 matches at 9 bases. Germline assignment: CDR1 SGHTA and CDR2 FQGNSA. This CDR3 has 14 residues. Trimming cost V 3 bases and J 6 bases; bases outside gene matches: 6. CDR3 bases: TGTGCCAGCAGCTTGGACAGGGGTACAGCCGAGCAGTACTTC. Translating it yields CASSLDRGTAEQYF.

This chain uses TRBV11-2 with TRBJ2-1; the D gene is possibly TRBD2 (6 bases). The CDR3 spans 16 residues. V dropped 5 bases and J dropped 2 bases, with 16 bases sitting between them. Germline lookup yields CDR1 SGHAT and CDR2 FQNNGV. Written as DNA, the CDR3 is TGTGCCAGCAGCCCCCGCGGAGCGGGCGCCTACAATGAGCAGTTCTTC. Encoded protein: CASSPRGAGAYNEQFF. Full variable domain (missing parts from reference TRBV11-2 and TRBJ2-1): EAGVAQSPRYKIIEKRQSVAFWCNPISGHATLYWYQQILGQGPKLLIQFQNNGVVDDSQLPKDRFSAERLKGVDSTLKIQPAKLEDSAVYLCASSPRGAGAYNEQFFGPGTRLTVL.

This rearrangement joins TRBV7-2 to TRBJ1-5; TRBD1 matches 8 bases. Germline CDR1 and CDR2: SGHTA and FQGNSA. Unmatched junction bases numbered 1, after V lost 1 base and J lost 8 bases. The CDR3 loop spans 13 amino acids. The CDR3 nucleotides read TGTGCCAGCAGCTTAGGACAGGGGAAGCCCCAGCATTTT. As protein: CASSLGQGKPQHF.

V usage is TRBV2 and J usage is TRBJ1-5, with a possible D match to TRBD1 (5 bases). V gave up 4 bases and J gave up 6 bases, with 13 bases separating them. Germline V gives CDR1 SNHLY, CDR2 FYNNEI. This CDR3 has 14 residues. CDR3 bases: TGTGCCAGCAGTGCGGGGGGGTCAGCTCAGCCCCAGCATTTT. Its protein is CASSAGGSAQPQHF.

This rearrangement joins TRBV30 to TRBJ1-6, with unresolved D. The germline CDR1 and CDR2 sequences are GTSNPN and SVGIG (reference sequence). The CDR3 contains 16 residues. Between the trimmed V and J ends, which lost 0 bases and 0 bases, there was a span of 9 bases. DNA of the CDR3: TGTGCCTGGAGTGTATCGGGGAGCTCCTATAATTCACCCCTCCACTTT. This sequence encodes CAWSVSGSSYNSPLHF.

The V and J genes are TRBV29-1 and TRBJ2-7; D may be TRBD1 (5 bases). Germline CDR1 SQVTM, CDR2 ANQGSEA. V lost 7 bases, J lost 7 bases, and 17 bases lay in between. This CDR3 contains 12 residues. CDR3 coding DNA: TGCAGCGCTGGAAACTCCAGGGCAGAGCAGTACTTC. It translates to CSAGNSRAEQYF.

This clone was found once. Written as DNA, the CDR3 is TGTGCCAGCAGCGAAGTACCGGGTCGCCGGCAGCCCCAGCATTTT. This sequence encodes CASSEVPGRRQPQHF. The rearrangement uses TRBV27 and TRBJ1-5, with D hard to call. CDR1 and CDR2 from the germline V gene are MNHEY and SMNVEV (reference sequence). The CDR3 spans 15 residues. The V end was cut by 6 bases, the J end by 7 bases, with 19 bases between.

This chain uses TRBV2 with TRBJ1-1; D is ambiguous. CDR1 is SNHLY, CDR2 FYNNEI, per germline. The CDR3 is 13 residues long. V was clipped by 5 bases and J by 1 base, with 8 bases between them. CDR3 amino acids: CASSRETNTEAFF. The CDR3 coding sequence is TGTGCCAGCAGTCGGGAGACGAACACTGAAGCTTTCTTT.

This rearrangement joins TRBV28 to TRBJ1-2; weak D call: TRBD1 (6 bases). V lost 5 bases, J lost 5 bases, and 9 bases lay in between. Germline-derived CDR1 and CDR2 are MDHEN and SYDVKM. The CDR3 totals 12 residues. The CDR3 DNA follows: TGTGCCAGCAGTGCCGGACAGTATGGCTACACCTTC. Translation: CASSAGQYGYTF.

This chain uses TRBV27 with TRBJ1-4; perhaps TRBD1 as D (5 bases). Looked up from germline, CDR1 is MNHEY and CDR2 is SMNVEV (reference sequence). The CDR3 has 14 amino acids. Trimming left V 3 bases short and J 4 bases short, with 9 bases between. CDR3 in DNA: TGTGCCAGCAGTTTTAGGCAGGGTAATGAAAAACTGTTTTTT. It specifies CASSFRQGNEKLFF.

This chain joins TRBV28 and TRBJ2-7; D remains unclear. Looked up from germline, CDR1 is MDHEN and CDR2 is SYDVKM. This CDR3 comprises 12 residues. V was trimmed by 2 bases and J by 2 bases, leaving 4 bases between them. The CDR3 nucleotides read TGTGCCAGCAGTTTAGAGGCCTACGAGCAGTACTTC. This translates into CASSLEAYEQYF. Complete variable domain (other parts from reference TRBV28 and TRBJ2-7): DVKVTQSSRYLVKRTGEKVFLECVQDMDHENMFWYRQDPGLGLRLIYFSYDVKMKEKGDIPEGYSVSREKKERFSLILESASTNQTSMYLCASSLEAYEQYFGPGTRLTVT.

This sequence joins TRBV5-1 and TRBJ1-1; unclear D gene. Germline V CDR1 and CDR2: SGHRS, YFSETQ. With 0 bases removed from V and 4 bases from J, the gap between germline ends came to 7 bases. CDR3 length: 13 residues. The CDR3 sequence: CASSLGASTEAFF. The CDR3, as DNA: TGCGCCAGCAGCTTGGGGGCCTCCACTGAAGCTTTCTTT.

The J gene is TRBJ2-3, the V gene TRBV28; D is unresolved. With 5 bases removed from V and 2 bases from J, the gap between germline ends came to 8 bases. The length of the CDR3 is 13 residues. Germline V CDR1 and CDR2: MDHEN, SYDVKM. The CDR3 region is CASSLSFTDTQYF. CDR3 nucleotide sequence: TGTGCCAGCAGTCTTTCGTTCACAGATACGCAGTATTTT.

The chain recombines TRBV9 with TRBJ2-3, with TRBD1 identical over 10 bases. CDR1 SGDLS and CDR2 YYNGEE come from the germline V gene. This CDR3 region has 18 residues. With 4 bases clipped from V and 5 bases from J, the junction kept 16 bases outside the gene matches. The CDR3 reads CASSPGGGGTGVIDTQYF. CDR3 sequence (DNA): TGTGCCAGCAGCCCCGGGGGTGGTGGGACAGGGGTTATAGATACGCAGTATTTT.

The chain links TRBV28 to TRBJ1-1, with D tentatively TRBD1 (6 bases). CDR1 and CDR2 from the germline V gene are MDHEN and SYDVKM. The CDR3 loop spans 11 amino acids. Trimming shortened V by 5 bases and J by 8 bases, and 9 bases separated the two germline ends. CDR3 loop: CASSQQGEAFF. The DNA for the CDR3 is TGTGCCAGCAGTCAGCAGGGGGAAGCTTTCTTT. Complete variable domain (other parts from reference TRBV28 and TRBJ1-1): DVKVTQSSRYLVKRTGEKVFLECVQDMDHENMFWYRQDPGLGLRLIYFSYDVKMKEKGDIPEGYSVSREKKERFSLILESASTNQTSMYLCASSQQGEAFFGQGTRLTVV.